Each of the 31 T cell receptor beta chains below was sequenced from the same sample in a study of EBV T-cell therapy then PD-1 blockade in nasopharyngeal carcinoma. Some clones are missing from TCRdb's copy, which holds only in-frame ones; the method was immunoSEQ multiplex PCR. The data hold fewer than 20,000 clones, with 75% to 90% observed a single time. No cognate antigen is known for these TCRs. Described treatment: AdE1-LMPpoly-expanded autologous EBV-specific T-cell therapy followed by anti-PD-1 nivolumab. Sequenced material: CD8+ T cells from blood, taken at day 0 from a patient whose treatment included autologous EBV-specific T cells and nivolumab. The receptor set was obtained from a man in his forties with nasopharyngeal carcinoma.

V usage is TRBV27 and J usage is TRBJ1-6; D is ambiguous. The CDR3 loop spans 12 amino acids. Germline V gene data show CDR1 as MNHEY and CDR2 as SMNVEV (reference sequence). V lost 3 bases and J lost 9, with 6 bases in between. In DNA form, the CDR3 reads TGTGCCAGCAGTTTGGGGTCTTCACCCCTCCACTTT. Residues: CASSLGSSPLHF.

CDR3 coding DNA: TGTGCCAGCAGCTTAAGAACTAACACCGGGGAGCTGTTTTTT. It encodes CASSLRTNTGELFF. The chain is built from TRBV13 and TRBJ2-2; D not resolved. V gave up 2 bases and J gave up 2 bases, with 6 bases separating them. Germline V gene data show CDR1 as PRHDT and CDR2 as FYEKMQ (reference sequence). The CDR3 runs 14 residues.

V and J are TRBV7-9 and TRBJ2-1; D may be TRBD2 (6 bases). The V end lost 4 bases, the J end lost 0 bases, and 13 bases lay between the germline ends. Germline V gene data show CDR1 as SEHNR and CDR2 as FQNEAQ (reference sequence). This CDR3 comprises 16 residues. The CDR3 region is CASSSIRESSYNEQFF. The CDR3 bases are TGTGCCAGCAGCTCCATTCGGGAGAGCTCCTACAATGAGCAGTTCTTC. Variable domain in full (rest from reference TRBV7-9 and TRBJ2-1): DTGVSQNPRHKITKRGQNVTFRCDPISEHNRLYWYRQTLGQGPEFLTYFQNEAQLEKSRLLSDRFSAERPKGSFSTLEIQRTEQGDSAMYLCASSSIRESSYNEQFFGPGTRLTVL.

The J gene is TRBJ2-7, the V gene TRBV7-9; TRBD1 aligns across 8 bases. This CDR3 comprises 15 residues. V lost 5 bases and J lost 1; bases outside the gene matches: 7. CDR1 and CDR2 (germline): SEHNR, FQNEAQ (reference sequence). The CDR3 DNA reads TGTGCCAGCAGCCCACGGGACAGGCGATCCTACGAGCAGTACTTC. Translated, it gives CASSPRDRRSYEQYF.

CDR3 sequence reads: CATSEGEPYNEQFF. CDR3 in DNA: TGTGCCACCTCGGAAGGGGAACCTTACAATGAGCAGTTCTTC. V and J are TRBV19 and TRBJ2-1; D might be TRBD1 (5 bases). The V end lost 10 bases, the J end lost 4 bases, and 17 bases lay between the germline ends. From germline, CDR1 is LNHDA and CDR2 SQIVND (reference sequence). The CDR3 is 14 residues long. Combining the CDR3 with reference TRBV19 and TRBJ2-1 gives the whole variable domain DGGITQSPKYLFRKEGQNVTLSCEQNLNHDAMYWYRQDPGQGLRLIYYSQIVNDFQKGDIAEGYSVSREKKESFPLTVTSAQKNPTAFYLCATSEGEPYNEQFFGPGTRLTVL.

The chain has TRBV6-2 or TRBV6-3 and TRBJ2-1; D call uncertain. Trimming stripped 4 bases from V and 0 bases from J, with 7 bases between. The CDR3 is 14 amino acids. The germline CDR1 and CDR2 sequences are MNHEY and SVGEGT. CDR3 region: CASSFSSSYNEQFF. CDR3 sequence (DNA): TGTGCCAGCAGTTTCTCGAGCTCCTACAATGAGCAGTTCTTC.

This clone appeared once. The J gene is TRBJ2-3, the V gene TRBV5-6; D is undetermined. V lost 4 bases, J lost 0 bases, and 15 bases lay in between. Germline V gene lookup returns CDR1 SGHDT and CDR2 YYEEEE. CDR3 length: 16 amino acids. The CDR3, as DNA: TGTGCCAGCAGCCTTCCCCGGACGTTCAGCACAGATACGCAGTATTTT. Amino acid sequence: CASSLPRTFSTDTQYF. The full variable domain, rest sourced from reference TRBV5-6 and TRBJ2-3, is DAGVTQSPTHLIKTRGQQVTLRCSPKSGHDTVSWYQQALGQGPQFIFQYYEEEERQRGNFPDRFSGHQFPNYSSELNVNALLLGDSALYLCASSLPRTFSTDTQYFGPGTRLTVL.

The rearrangement links TRBV4-1 to TRBJ2-1; the match to TRBD2 covers 8 bases. V was clipped by 4 bases and J by 4 bases; unmatched bases: 6. The germline V gene has CDR1 MGHRA and CDR2 YSYEKL. The CDR3 has 15 amino acids. The CDR3 coding sequence is TGCGCCAGCAGCCTCTCGCGGGGGGAATACAATGAGCAGTTCTTC. This encodes CASSLSRGEYNEQFF.

The chain couples TRBV4-1 to TRBJ1-4; D remains ambiguous. The CDR3 consists of 13 residues. The V end was cut by 2 bases, the J end by 8 bases, with 9 bases between. The germline V gene has CDR1 MGHRA and CDR2 YSYEKL. CDR3 sequence reads: CASSQQNREKLFF. The CDR3 bases are TGCGCCAGCAGCCAACAAAACAGAGAAAAACTGTTTTTT.

V gene TRBV27 combines with J gene TRBJ1-3; 8 bases align to TRBD1. V lost 8 bases, J lost 11 bases, and 20 bases stayed unmatched. Germline loops: CDR1 MNHEY, CDR2 SMNVEV (reference sequence). The CDR3 loop spans 16 amino acids. CDR3 in amino acids: CASGISGTGGSSAIYF. The CDR3 region has the DNA TGTGCCAGCGGGATTTCCGGGACAGGAGGCTCGAGCGCCATATATTTT.

CDR3: CASRIDAYSYNEQFF. The CDR3 DNA follows: TGTGCCAGCAGAATTGACGCTTACTCCTACAATGAGCAGTTCTTC. The chain joins TRBV6-6 to TRBJ2-1; no firm D call. The CDR3 extends over 15 amino acids. Between the trimmed V and J ends, which lost 6 bases and 0 bases, there was a span of 12 bases. Germline V gene sequence: CDR1 MNHNY, CDR2 SVGAGI (reference sequence).

V usage is TRBV7-9 and J usage is TRBJ2-2, with unresolved D. Germline CDR1 reads SEHNR; CDR2 reads FQNEAQ (reference sequence). V lost 3 bases and J lost 0, with 8 bases in between. The length of the CDR3 is 15 residues. As DNA, the CDR3 is TGTGCCAGCAGCTTTGAGTGGGCGAACACCGGGGAGCTGTTTTTT. Its translation is CASSFEWANTGELFF.

The chain carries TRBV7-8 and TRBJ1-3; no clear D gene. This CDR3 spans 14 amino acids. From germline, CDR1 is SGHVS and CDR2 FQNEAQ. Trimming shortened V by 1 base and J by 3 bases, and 7 bases separated the two germline ends. The chain's CDR3 is CASSLVGVGNTIYF. CDR3 DNA: TGTGCCAGCAGCTTAGTTGGGGTTGGAAACACCATATATTTT.

The chain is built from TRBV11-1 and TRBJ2-1; D is perhaps TRBD1 or TRBD2 (5 bases each). This CDR3 is built from 16 residues. Germline loops: CDR1 SGHAT, CDR2 FQDESV (reference sequence). Trimming pared 5 bases from V and 5 bases from J, leaving 19 bases between. The CDR3 region has the DNA TGTGCCAGCAGCAAAAATGCGAGGGACGTTGACAATGAGCAGTTCTTC. Protein product: CASSKNARDVDNEQFF.

This chain connects TRBV6-4 to TRBJ1-6, with 8 bases aligning to TRBD1. The CDR3 is 12 residues long. J lost 8 bases, V lost 9 bases, and 3 bases had no gene match. Germline assignment: CDR1 MRHNA and CDR2 SNTAGT. This CDR3 reads CARDRVDSPLHF. In DNA form, the CDR3 reads TGTGCCAGGGACAGGGTGGATTCACCCCTCCACTTT.

The chain links TRBV30 to TRBJ2-2; 9 nucleotides line up with TRBD2. CDR1 and CDR2 (germline): GTSNPN, SVGIG (reference sequence). The CDR3 extends over 16 amino acids. Unmatched junction bases numbered 7, after V lost 5 bases and J lost 0 bases. CDR3 DNA sequence: TGTGCCTGGCAGCGGGGGGCCTTTACGAACACCGGGGAGCTGTTTTTT. Translation gives CAWQRGAFTNTGELFF.

The V gene is TRBV9, the J gene TRBJ2-6; D unresolved. Germline V gene lookup returns CDR1 SGDLS and CDR2 YYNGEE. V was clipped by 3 bases and J by 3 bases, with 7 bases between them. The CDR3 is made up of 14 amino acids. The CDR3, as DNA: TGTGCCAGCAGCGCTGATGGTGGGGCCAACGTCCTGACTTTC. Translated, it gives CASSADGGANVLTF.

The table lists this clone with a count of one. The chain carries TRBV9 and TRBJ2-5; D not resolved. The CDR3 totals 15 residues. Trimming left V 0 bases short and J 2 bases short, with 11 bases between. Germline CDR1 SGDLS, CDR2 YYNGEE. CDR3 coding DNA: TGTGCCAGCAGCGTAGCGGAACTGGGACAAGAGACCCAGTACTTC. Translating it yields CASSVAELGQETQYF.

The CDR3 nucleotides are TGTGCCAGCAGCAGGGGGGGGGAAAAACTGTTTTTT. It yields the protein CASSRGGEKLFF. The rearrangement uses TRBV21-1 and TRBJ1-4. TRBV21-1 is classified as a pseudogene. The CDR3 contains 12 residues.

The chain employs TRBV7-9 and TRBJ1-2; no definite D call. V was pared by 1 base and J by 4 bases, with 7 bases between. The CDR3 totals 13 residues. The germline CDR1 and CDR2 sequences are SEHNR and FQNEAQ (reference sequence). The CDR3, as DNA: TGTGCCAGCAGCTTAGACGCCACCTATGGCTACACCTTC. Amino acid sequence: CASSLDATYGYTF.

The chain couples TRBV7-9 to TRBJ2-7, with D perhaps being TRBD1 or TRBD2 (6 bases each). This CDR3 has 14 amino acids. Trimming left V 4 bases short and J 7 bases short, with 17 bases between. Germline lookup yields CDR1 SEHNR and CDR2 FQNEAQ (reference sequence). The CDR3 is CASSYPGLQGEQYF. CDR3 DNA: TGTGCCAGCAGCTACCCGGGACTCCAGGGGGAGCAGTACTTC.

The V and J genes are TRBV7-7 and TRBJ2-1; 8 bases are shared with TRBD1. Trimming took 3 bases from V and 7 from J; bases not matched to a gene: 8. Germline V gives CDR1 SSHAT, CDR2 FNYEAQ (reference sequence). The CDR3 consists of 15 residues. CDR3 protein: CASSFGTGLGNEQFF. CDR3 in DNA: TGTGCCAGCAGCTTTGGGACAGGCTTAGGGAATGAGCAGTTCTTC.

The rearrangement links TRBV9 to TRBJ2-3; either TRBD1 or TRBD2 may supply D (6 bases each). CDR1 is SGDLS, CDR2 YYNGEE, per germline. This CDR3 is 14 amino acids long. V was trimmed by 4 bases and J by 2 bases, leaving 11 bases between them. In nucleotides, the CDR3 is TGTGCCAGCAGCCCCGGGGGCTACACAGATACGCAGTATTTT. Amino acid sequence: CASSPGGYTDTQYF.

V and J are TRBV9 and TRBJ2-7; possibly TRBD2 for D (5 bases). The CDR3 has 15 amino acids. Germline CDR1 and CDR2: SGDLS and YYNGEE. V gave up 0 bases and J gave up 4 bases, with 14 bases separating them. The CDR3 DNA reads TGTGCCAGCAGCGTAGAAGGGCTCCCGGGGTACGAGCAGTACTTC. This sequence encodes CASSVEGLPGYEQYF.

V usage is TRBV29-1 and J usage is TRBJ1-1; D gene unclear. Trimming took 7 bases from V and 4 from J, leaving 10 bases between them. This CDR3 is built from 11 residues. Germline V CDR1 and CDR2: SQVTM, ANQGSEA. The CDR3 DNA follows: TGCAGCGCCGGACGGGTCACTGAAGCTTTCTTT. Translation: CSAGRVTEAFF.

J is TRBJ1-1 and V is TRBV6-4; 12 nucleotides agree with TRBD1. After removal of 6 bases from V and 7 bases from J, the junction contained 6 bases not matched to a gene. Germline CDR1 reads MRHNA; CDR2 reads SNTAGT. The CDR3 is made up of 14 amino acids. CDR3 DNA sequence: TGTGCCAGCAGACCCGGGACAGGGGGCAATGAAGCTTTCTTT. Amino acid sequence: CASRPGTGGNEAFF.

The chain joins TRBV6-5 to TRBJ1-1; D gene uncertain. Germline CDR1 MNHEY, CDR2 SVGAGI. V gave up 3 bases and J gave up 2 bases, with 7 bases separating them. This CDR3 is 13 amino acids long. CDR3 DNA sequence: TGTGCCAGCAGTTATGTCAGCAACACTGAAGCTTTCTTT. It codes for CASSYVSNTEAFF.

This rearrangement joins TRBV5-6 to TRBJ2-7; unclear D gene. CDR3 size: 13 residues. V shed 2 bases and J shed 1 base, with 7 bases lying between them. Per the germline V gene, CDR1 is SGHDT and CDR2 is YYEEEE. The CDR3 sequence is CASSFDNSYEQYF. CDR3 DNA: TGTGCCAGCAGCTTTGACAATTCCTACGAGCAGTACTTC.

This chain connects TRBV6-5 to TRBJ1-3; D remains ambiguous. Germline loops: CDR1 MNHEY, CDR2 SVGAGI. Trimming took 0 bases from V and 0 from J, leaving 9 bases between them. This CDR3 spans 16 amino acids. The CDR3 DNA follows: TGTGCCAGCAGTTACTCGAGTAGGAGCTCTGGAAACACCATATATTTT. It is translated as CASSYSSRSSGNTIYF.

This chain joins TRBV9 and TRBJ2-7, with D perhaps TRBD1 (6 bases). There are 15 residues in the CDR3. The germline V gene has CDR1 SGDLS and CDR2 YYNGEE. The V and J ends lost 2 bases and 3 bases respectively, with 15 bases between them. CDR3: CASSVGARQDYEQYF. CDR3 nucleotide sequence: TGTGCCAGCAGCGTGGGAGCGAGACAGGACTACGAGCAGTACTTC.

This clone was recorded once. V is TRBV6-2 or TRBV6-3 and J is TRBJ2-3; the match to TRBD1 covers 9 bases. Losses at the gene ends were 4 bases for V and 3 bases for J; bases not matched to a gene: 5. Looked up from germline, CDR1 is MNHEY and CDR2 is SVGEGT. The CDR3 runs 15 residues. CDR3 DNA sequence: TGTGCCAGCAGTTTGACAGGGGGGATGACAGATACGCAGTATTTT. Its protein product is CASSLTGGMTDTQYF.